This T cell receptor (beta chain) originates from a study of long-term antiretroviral therapy in people with HIV. Study outcomes and limitations: It was observed that HIV repertoires exhibited narrower CDR3 length ranges than controls.

Runs used v3.0 of the immunoSEQ assay and were done at survey level. The repertoire was sequenced with immunoSEQ multiplex PCR; TCRdb's copy has only in-frame clones and lacks some. The table records about 25,000 clones, approximately 83% of them present only once. For this clone: The antigen is not known.

Germline lookup yields CDR1 LNHDA and CDR2 SQIVND (reference sequence). The CDR3 has 15 amino acids. J lost 2 bases, V lost 6 bases, and 3 bases had no gene match. This TCR was sampled from a man younger than 40 with HIV. V is TRBV19 and J is TRBJ2-1; 11 bases fit TRBD1. The sequencing used unsorted PBMCs, collected 0.7 years before starting antiretroviral therapy. In nucleotides, the CDR3 is TGTGCCAGTAGACGGGGACAGGGGGCCTACAATGAGCAGTTCTTC. Amino acid sequence: CASRRGQGAYNEQFF.